These 25 T cell receptor beta chains share one sample of origin, sequenced in a study of post-analysis software for immune sequencing data. No antigens are known for them. The library was made from cDNA and included unique molecular identifiers. In TCRdb, the PCR reads were re-called with MiXCR into one record per CDR3 protein. The table has a few hundred thousand distinct CDR3 sequences, approximately 34% seen once. Study results and limitations: There were five or six TRBV segments more frequent in patients than controls, and TRBV5-6, TRBV5-1 and TRBV20-1 were among them.

The source material was blood. These receptors were obtained from a girl under 18 with multiple sclerosis.

The chain is built from TRBV7-9 and TRBJ1-1; weak D call: TRBD1 (6 bases). The length of the CDR3 is 14 residues. Looked up from germline, CDR1 is SEHNR and CDR2 is FQNEAQ (reference sequence). V lost 8 bases and J 1 base, leaving 14 bases between the germline ends. CDR3: CASQGTIKNTEAFF. As DNA, the CDR3 is TGTGCCAGCCAAGGGACAATTAAGAACACTGAAGCTTTCTTT.

The rearrangement links TRBV4-1 to TRBJ1-2; D not resolved. The CDR3 runs 16 residues. V shed 5 bases and J shed 4 bases, with 20 bases lying between them. In germline, CDR1 is MGHRA, CDR2 YSYEKL. In DNA form, the CDR3 reads TGCGCCAGCAGCAGATTCGCGAGGCAGGTCGGCTATGGCTACACCTTC. Its protein is CASSRFARQVGYGYTF.

V is TRBV7-2 and J is TRBJ2-7, with TRBD2 matching 7 bases. CDR1 is SGHTA and CDR2 is FQGNSA in the germline V gene. V gave up 0 bases and J gave up 2 bases; unmatched junction bases: 4. The CDR3 has 15 amino acids. The CDR3 DNA is TGTGCCAGCAGCTTAGCCGGGGGGTATACCTACGAGCAGTACTTC. It translates to CASSLAGGYTYEQYF.

As concerns this clonotype: Since a much larger clone is just one base distant, this may be a read error. CDR3 in amino acids: CVSSLTGRTYEQYF. The DNA for the CDR3 is TGTGTCAGCAGCTTGACGGGTAGAACCTACGAGCAGTACTTC. The chain uses TRBV5-6 and TRBJ2-5; D not resolved. The end of the DNA is better explained by TRBJ2-7, so the J call may be wrong. Per germline, CDR1 SGHDT and CDR2 YYEEEE. This CDR3 contains 14 residues.

In its sample, this clonotype was seen many times. The chain is built from TRBV20-1 and TRBJ2-1; 7 bases are shared with TRBD2. CDR1 is DFQATT and CDR2 is SNEGSKA in the germline V gene (reference sequence). The CDR3 is 14 residues long. J gave up 0 bases and V 5 bases, and 4 bases lay outside the gene matches. The CDR3 DNA reads as TGCAGTGCTTTATCTAGCGGCTCCTACAATGAGCAGTTCTTC. It codes for CSALSSGSYNEQFF.

The sample holds many counts of this clonotype. The chain is built from TRBV29-1 and TRBJ2-7, with D perhaps matching TRBD1 (6 bases). CDR1 is SQVTM, CDR2 ANQGSEA, per germline. Between the trimmed V and J ends, which lost 5 bases and 3 bases, there was a span of 14 bases. The CDR3 runs to 13 residues. The CDR3 loop is CSVQQGRGYEQYF. CDR3 in DNA: TGCAGCGTTCAACAGGGTAGGGGCTACGAGCAGTACTTC.

This clonotype appeared a few times. The V and J genes are TRBV6-6 and TRBJ2-1, with D possibly being TRBD2 (5 bases). The V and J ends lost 2 bases and 5 bases respectively, with 16 bases between them. CDR3 length: 16 residues. CDR1 is MNHNY and CDR2 is SVGAGI in the germline V gene (reference sequence). CDR3 in amino acids: CASSYASGKGNNEQFF. The DNA of the CDR3 is TGTGCCAGCAGTTACGCTTCGGGGAAGGGTAACAATGAGCAGTTCTTC.

This clonotype has more than one count but fewer than ten. The chain combines TRBV3-1 with TRBJ1-1, with D perhaps TRBD1 (6 bases). CDR3 length: 13 amino acids. CDR1 and CDR2 from the germline V gene are LGHDT and YNNKEL (reference sequence). Between the trimmed V and J ends, which lost 6 bases and 2 bases, there was a span of 10 bases. CDR3 in amino acids: CASRSTGNTEAFF. CDR3 bases: TGTGCCAGCAGATCGACAGGTAACACTGAAGCTTTCTTT.

The chain joins TRBV20-1 to TRBJ1-1; 9 nucleotides agree with TRBD1. Germline V lookup: CDR1 DFQATT, CDR2 SNEGSKA (reference sequence). This CDR3 contains 14 residues. V gave up 0 bases and J gave up 5 bases; unmatched junction bases: 4. The CDR3 loop reads CSAREAGTGTEAFF. The CDR3 bases are TGCAGTGCTAGAGAGGCCGGGACAGGGACTGAAGCTTTCTTT.

The chain couples TRBV20-1 to TRBJ2-1; D might be TRBD2 (6 bases). From germline, CDR1 is DFQATT and CDR2 SNEGSKA (reference sequence). The length of the CDR3 is 16 residues. V lost 0 bases to trimming and J lost 6 bases, with 18 bases between them. The CDR3 DNA is TGCAGTGCTAGAGATTCCAGTCTACTAGCTATCAATGAGCAGTTCTTC. The encoded protein is CSARDSSLLAINEQFF.

The rearrangement uses TRBV7-9 and TRBJ2-3; D ambiguous. This CDR3 comprises 14 residues. The V gene lost 4 bases and the J gene lost 4 bases, with 12 bases spanning the gap. Germline-derived CDR1 and CDR2 are SEHNR and FQNEAQ (reference sequence). The CDR3 nucleotides read TGTGCCAGCAGCTCCTTTCCCCCTGCAGATACGCAGTATTTT. Amino acids: CASSSFPPADTQYF.

The CDR3 spells CSVAGGAGMVDQPQHF. CDR3 nucleotide sequence: TGCAGCGTTGCAGGGGGCGCGGGTATGGTAGATCAGCCCCAGCATTTT. The chain uses TRBV29-1 and TRBJ1-5; 8 nucleotides agree with TRBD1. Trimming cost V 4 bases and J 5 bases; bases outside gene matches: 13. This CDR3 has 16 amino acids. CDR1 and CDR2 (germline): SQVTM, ANQGSEA.

This clonotype was seen just once. This sequence joins TRBV7-2 and TRBJ1-1; D is undetermined. There are 13 residues in the CDR3. Trimming stripped 5 bases from V and 6 bases from J, with 13 bases between. The V gene's germline CDR1 is SGHTA and CDR2 FQGNSA. CDR3 DNA: TGTGCCAGCAGCCCTGACCTACCCGCTGAAGCTTTCTTT. It translates to CASSPDLPAEAFF.

The chain carries TRBV29-1 and TRBJ2-7, with TRBD2 as a possible D gene (5 bases). Trimming shortened V by 7 bases and J by 6 bases, and 13 bases separated the two germline ends. The CDR3 sequence is 11 residues long. The germline V gene encodes CDR1 SQVTM and CDR2 ANQGSEA. CDR3 DNA: TGCAGCGCCTACGGGGATGGCGAGCAGTACTTC. This gives the protein CSAYGDGEQYF.

Only a few counts were recorded for this clonotype. The V and J genes are TRBV5-1 and TRBJ2-5; 10 bases line up with TRBD1. The CDR3 runs to 16 residues. Trimming cost V 0 bases and J 3 bases; bases outside gene matches: 5. The germline V gene encodes CDR1 SGHRS and CDR2 YFSETQ. The CDR3 coding sequence is TGCGCCAGCAGCTTGGGACCCGGGACAGGGGAAGAGACCCAGTACTTC. This sequence encodes CASSLGPGTGEETQYF.

This clonotype has only a few counts. DNA for the CDR3: TGTGCCACCAGCAGCGCGTGGGCGGCGGACACTGAAGCTTTCTTT. As protein: CATSSAWAADTEAFF. The chain links TRBV15 to TRBJ1-1; no clear D. The CDR3 extends over 15 amino acids. From germline, CDR1 is LNHNV and CDR2 YYDKDF (reference sequence). V lost 3 bases to trimming and J lost 3 bases, with 14 bases between them.

Many counts were recorded for this clonotype. This chain joins TRBV3-1 and TRBJ1-2; D is ambiguous. The V gene's germline CDR1 is LGHDT and CDR2 YNNKEL (reference sequence). The CDR3 has 11 residues. V was cut by 3 bases and J by 8 bases, with 7 bases left in between. The CDR3 protein is CASSQAGGYTF. DNA of the CDR3: TGTGCCAGCAGCCAGGCAGGCGGCTACACCTTC.

This chain uses TRBV7-8 with TRBJ1-1; D possibly corresponds to TRBD1 (5 bases). The germline gives CDR1 SGHVS, CDR2 FQNEAQ. V was pared by 5 bases and J by 7 bases, with 14 bases between. This CDR3 has 13 residues. The DNA for the CDR3 is TGTGCCAGCAGCCAACCCCGGGACTTTGAAGCTTTCTTT. The encoded protein is CASSQPRDFEAFF. The full variable domain, completed using reference TRBV7-8 and TRBJ1-1, is GAGVSQSPRYKVAKRGQDVALRCDPISGHVSLFWYQQALGQGPEFLTYFQNEAQLDKSGLPSDRFFAERPEGSVSTLKIQRTQQEDSAVYLCASSQPRDFEAFFGQGTRLTVV.

The rearrangement uses TRBV5-1 and TRBJ2-5; D is ambiguous. CDR1 and CDR2 from the germline V gene are SGHRS and YFSETQ. The CDR3 loop spans 13 amino acids. V dropped 9 bases and J dropped 2 bases, with 14 bases sitting between them. CDR3: CATSGTLQETQYF. The CDR3 nucleotides read TGCGCCACCTCTGGAACACTTCAAGAGACCCAGTACTTC.

This clonotype occurred a few times. V gene TRBV25-1 combines with J gene TRBJ2-7; D gene ambiguous. CDR3 size: 11 residues. The V end was cut by 5 bases, the J end by 6 bases, with 8 bases between. CDR1 is MGHDK, CDR2 SYGVNS, per germline. The CDR3 here is CASSPLREQYF. CDR3 DNA: TGTGCCAGCAGTCCCTTGCGCGAGCAGTACTTC.

This sequence joins TRBV2 and TRBJ2-3; D may be TRBD2 (5 bases). The CDR3 is made up of 15 amino acids. Trimming took 0 bases from V and 3 from J, leaving 10 bases between them. Per the germline V gene, CDR1 is SNHLY and CDR2 is FYNNEI. CDR3 in amino acids: CASSEAPGITDTQYF. The DNA for the CDR3 is TGTGCCAGCAGTGAAGCTCCGGGAATAACAGATACGCAGTATTTT.

This chain joins TRBV10-3 and TRBJ2-7, with 8 bases matching TRBD2. The germline V gene encodes CDR1 ENHRY and CDR2 SYGVKD. The CDR3 is made up of 16 amino acids. The V gene end was trimmed by 4 bases and the J gene end by 6 bases; junction bases not matched to a gene: 14. CDR3 in amino acids: CAISVSGGRRFCEQYF. CDR3 bases: TGTGCCATCAGTGTTTCGGGGGGGCGCCGGTTCTGCGAGCAGTACTTC.

The rearrangement links TRBV9 to TRBJ2-7; 9 bases align to TRBD1. Germline CDR1 is SGDLS and CDR2 is YYNGEE. This CDR3 contains 15 residues. Trimming removed 0 bases from V and 5 bases from J; junction bases left unmatched: 6. The CDR3 sequence is CASSVESDRGNEQYF. The DNA of the CDR3 is TGTGCCAGCAGCGTAGAATCGGACAGGGGCAACGAGCAGTACTTC. Based on the CDR3 plus reference TRBV9 and TRBJ2-7, the full variable domain is DSGVTQTPKHLITATGQRVTLRCSPRSGDLSVYWYQQSLDQGLQFLIQYYNGEERAKGNILERFSAQQFPDLHSELNLSSLELGDSALYFCASSVESDRGNEQYFGPGTRLTVT.

As concerns this clonotype: Germline and junction disagree at one end, which may indicate a read error. The rearrangement links TRBV4-1 to TRBJ2-5; 11 nucleotides align to TRBD2. Germline CDR1 is MGHRA and CDR2 is YSYEKL. The CDR3 is made up of 15 amino acids. The CDR3 here is CASSLTGLAEEIQYF. The CDR3 region has the DNA TGCGCCAGCAGCCTAACGGGACTAGCGGAAGAGATCCAGTACTTC.

This clonotype is a singleton in its sample. This chain uses TRBV20-1 with TRBJ1-5; D might be TRBD1 (5 bases). Germline loops: CDR1 DFQATT, CDR2 SNEGSKA (reference sequence). V was shortened by 6 bases and J by 5 bases, with 14 bases between the two germline ends. This CDR3 spans 13 amino acids. This CDR3 is CSARRGLDQPQHF. The CDR3 nucleotides are TGCAGTGCCCGACGGGGCCTCGATCAGCCCCAGCATTTT.